The subject of this entry is one T cell receptor (beta chain). V shed 0 bases, J shed 12 bases, and the junction held 12 bases outside the gene matches. Germline V CDR1 and CDR2: LNHNV, YYDKDF (reference sequence). This CDR3 comprises 16 residues. In terms of age and location, participants ranged from roughly 18 to 95 years and lived in approximately 26 US areas. This record comes from a study of blood T cell repertoires in COVID-19. The wider study: Samples taken during acute and convalescent COVID-19 were collected in the United States, Italy and Spain.

In the original analysis: Cell counts per sample came from amplifying reference gene primers. The table came from immunoSEQ multiplex PCR; TCRdb's copy has only in-frame clones and leaves some out. The DNA gave D and trimming, while V, J and clone size come from that table. This sample has under 250,000 clones, with 83% found just once. The sequence derives from a woman in her forties or fifties who had been exposed to COVID-19. V usage is TRBV15 and J usage is TRBJ2-7, with TRBD1 matching over 12 bases. The material sequenced was PBMCs or T cells enriched from blood (not recorded which). CDR3 loop: CATSREAPGTGGERYF. CDR3 sequence (DNA): TGTGCCACCAGCAGAGAAGCTCCCGGGACAGGGGGCGAAAGGTACTTC.